The 5 T cell receptor beta chains listed next were all sequenced from one sample in a study of blood T cell repertoires in COVID-19. The method was immunoSEQ multiplex PCR; TCRdb's version includes in-frame clones alone and lacks a portion of them. The sample lists 95,000 to 150,000 clones; about 83% were seen once. The sample taken for sequencing was peripheral blood. The receptor source for this set is a man older than 75 with active or convalescent COVID-19.

The gene calls are TRBV5-1 and TRBJ2-5; D remains unclear. The germline CDR1 and CDR2 sequences are SGHRS and YFSETQ. Trimming left V 4 bases short and J 4 bases short, with 5 bases between. The CDR3 length is 11 residues. The CDR3 nucleotides are TGCGCCAGCAGCACAACAGAGACCCAGTACTTC. Amino acid sequence: CASSTTETQYF.

The rearrangement joins TRBV18 to TRBJ1-1; 9 nucleotides align to TRBD1. Germline CDR1 KGHSH, CDR2 LQKENI. With V trimmed by 2 bases and J by 0 bases, 7 bases remained unmatched. This CDR3 region has 17 residues. CDR3 in amino acids: CASSPGTGPLLNTEAFF. The CDR3 bases are TGTGCCAGCTCACCAGGGACAGGGCCGCTTTTGAACACTGAAGCTTTCTTT. Full variable domain (rest looked up from reference TRBV18 and TRBJ1-1): NAGVMQNPRHLVRRRGQEARLRCSPMKGHSHVYWYRQLPEEGLKFMVYLQKENIIDESGMPKERFSAEFPKEGPSILRIQQVVRGDSAAYFCASSPGTGPLLNTEAFFGQGTRLTVV.

This chain connects TRBV6-1 to TRBJ2-1; the match to TRBD1 covers 9 bases. From germline, CDR1 is MNHNS and CDR2 SASEGT. V lost 2 bases and J lost 9; bases outside the gene matches: 11. This CDR3 is built from 16 residues. This chain's CDR3 is CASSERRTGDRVEQFF. CDR3 nucleotides: TGTGCCAGCAGTGAACGCCGGACAGGGGATAGAGTTGAGCAGTTCTTC.

The chain is built from TRBV10-3 and TRBJ1-4; a weak D match, TRBD1 (5 bases). CDR3 length: 15 residues. Germline CDR1 ENHRY, CDR2 SYGVKD. Trimming shortened V by 11 bases and J by 2 bases, and 18 bases separated the two germline ends. The CDR3 protein is CAPKGGVATNEKLFF. DNA for the CDR3: TGTGCCCCTAAGGGAGGGGTTGCCACTAATGAAAAACTGTTTTTT.

The chain combines TRBV6-2 or TRBV6-3 with TRBJ2-4, with 7 bases aligning to TRBD2. Germline V gene sequence: CDR1 MNHEY, CDR2 SVGEGT. The CDR3 sequence is 12 residues long. V trimming: 5 bases; J trimming: 11 bases; junction bases outside the gene matches: 6. The CDR3 loop is CASSTRTSVQYF. DNA for the CDR3: TGTGCCAGCAGTACCCGGACTAGTGTTCAGTACTTC.